This T cell receptor beta chain was sequenced in a study of blood T cell repertoires in COVID-19. Produced via immunoSEQ multiplex PCR; TCRdb's table is partial and in-frame only. Among around 250,000 clones listed, about 82% were seen once. Germline lookup yields CDR1 SGHDT and CDR2 YYEEEE. The CDR3 numbers 9 amino acids, ends counted. On this clone: The missing conserved phenylalanine or tryptophan at the end of this CDR3 makes a read error likely. The DNA is omitted, as the CDR3 cannot be located on it reliably, and the CDR3 follows TCRdb's listing.

The chain carries TRBV5-6 and TRBJ2-7; the listed D gene, TRBD2, was not tested against the DNA. What was sequenced was peripheral blood. The sequence derives from an elderly man with acute or convalescent COVID-19. The CDR3 sequence is CASSPGGSG.